The next 2 T cell receptor beta chains were all read from a single sample in a study of shared clonotypes between healthy human individuals. Using immunoSEQ multiplex PCR, the repertoire was profiled, and TCRdb retains in-frame clones only, with some absent. This table holds a few million clones, 85% to 95% found once. Input material: naive CD4+ T cells sorted from blood. Subset indicated: CD45RA+ positively selected. The origin of the receptors is a man younger than 30 in good health.

This clone showed up just once. This sequence joins TRBV15 and TRBJ2-1, with D uncertain. Germline V gene data show CDR1 as LNHNV and CDR2 as YYDKDF (reference sequence). The ends were cut back, 1 base at V and 0 bases at J, with 7 bases in the middle. CDR3 length: 15 residues. The CDR3: CATSRGPSSYNEQFF. The CDR3, as DNA: TGTGCCACCAGCAGAGGGCCGAGCTCCTACAATGAGCAGTTCTTC.

The CDR3 protein is CASSGRDRANQPQHF. The CDR3, as DNA: TGTGCCAGCAGTGGTCGGGACAGGGCGAATCAGCCCCAGCATTTT. The J gene is TRBJ1-5, the V gene TRBV6-1, with TRBD1 matching over 9 bases. Germline lookup yields CDR1 MNHNS and CDR2 SASEGT. The trim removed 4 bases at V and 4 bases at J, leaving 5 bases unmatched. This CDR3 comprises 15 residues.